This T cell receptor beta chain is from a study of CD8+ T cells in alopecia areata. Findings and caveats of the study: Expanded CD8+ clones among the top 100, as well as scalp clonality, were significantly decreased by tofacitinib.

RNA, once extracted, was reverse transcribed into cDNA for use as the sequencing template. Clones were sequenced by immunoSEQ multiplex PCR, and TCRdb holds only the in-frame ones, with some missing. This sample has a few hundred thousand clones, with roughly two fifths found just once. Treatment: oral pan-JAK inhibitor, 5-10 mg twice daily. A note on this clone: Its antigen is unknown.

This CDR3 is built from 12 residues. Trimming removed 2 bases at V and 12 bases at J, with 16 bases between. Germline-derived CDR1 and CDR2 are SQVTM and ANQGSEA. This clonotype originated in a human donor with alopecia areata. Material: CD4+ T cells sorted from blood, obtained at approximately week 36, from a patient treated with tofacitinib. The chain combines TRBV29-1 with TRBJ1-1, with D perhaps TRBD1 (5 bases). CDR3 coding DNA: TGCAGCGTTGAATTGGTTGGGGCAGAAACTTTCTTT. Protein sequence: CSVELVGAETFF.